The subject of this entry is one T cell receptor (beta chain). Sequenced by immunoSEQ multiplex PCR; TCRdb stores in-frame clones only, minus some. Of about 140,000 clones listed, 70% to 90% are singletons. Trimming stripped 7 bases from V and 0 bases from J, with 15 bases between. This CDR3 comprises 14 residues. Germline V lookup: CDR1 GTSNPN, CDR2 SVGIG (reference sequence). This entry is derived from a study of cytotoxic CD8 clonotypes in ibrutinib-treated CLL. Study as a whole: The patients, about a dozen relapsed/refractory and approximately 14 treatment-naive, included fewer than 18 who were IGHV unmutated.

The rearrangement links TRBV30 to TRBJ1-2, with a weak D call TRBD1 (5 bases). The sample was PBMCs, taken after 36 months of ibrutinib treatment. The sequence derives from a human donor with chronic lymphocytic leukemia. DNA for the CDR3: TGTGCCTCCCCGGACAAAACCCCTAACTATGGCTACACCTTC. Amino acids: CASPDKTPNYGYTF.